The 25 T cell receptor beta chains below come from one sample, sequenced in a study of blood T cell repertoires in COVID-19. Repertoires were generated with immunoSEQ multiplex PCR, while TCRdb's copy carries only in-frame clones and drops some. The sample lists about 150,000 clones, roughly 72% occurring once. Specimen: peripheral blood. These receptors originate from a woman of 80 years or more with acute or convalescent COVID-19.

The chain couples TRBV5-6 to TRBJ2-7; D gene ambiguous. CDR1 and CDR2 from the germline V gene are SGHDT and YYEEEE. Trimming pared 1 base from V and 1 base from J, leaving 12 bases between. The CDR3 length is 15 residues. CDR3 protein: CASSLFRLRSYEQYF. In nucleotides, the CDR3 is TGTGCCAGCAGCTTGTTTCGACTTCGATCCTACGAGCAGTACTTC.

This chain connects TRBV19 to TRBJ1-2; 8 nucleotides agree with TRBD1. The CDR3 is 14 amino acids. The V segment lost 3 bases and the J segment 4 bases; nucleotides outside the gene matches: 4. Germline V gene sequence: CDR1 LNHDA, CDR2 SQIVND (reference sequence). In DNA form, the CDR3 reads TGTGCCAGTAGTATCGACAGGGGTGGCTATGGCTACACCTTC. Protein product: CASSIDRGGYGYTF.

The chain couples TRBV19 to TRBJ1-6; possible D gene TRBD1, 6 bases. CDR3 size: 17 residues. The germline CDR1 and CDR2 sequences are LNHDA and SQIVND (reference sequence). Trimming pared 5 bases from V and 14 bases from J, leaving 28 bases between. The CDR3 sequence is CASSVTPPGGMGVALHF. The CDR3 DNA reads TGTGCCAGTAGTGTAACACCCCCGGGGGGCATGGGAGTGGCCCTCCACTTT.

The chain employs TRBV5-6 and TRBJ2-1; 8 bases line up with TRBD1. This CDR3 is built from 16 residues. With V trimmed by 4 bases and J by 9 bases, 15 bases remained unmatched. Germline V gives CDR1 SGHDT, CDR2 YYEEEE. The CDR3 sequence is CASSVLGQGADGEQFF. CDR3 in DNA: TGTGCCAGCAGCGTCTTAGGTCAGGGGGCGGACGGTGAGCAGTTCTTC.

The chain combines TRBV7-9 with TRBJ1-5, with 12 bases fitting TRBD1. This CDR3 comprises 17 residues. Losses at the gene ends were 3 bases for V and 1 base for J; bases not matched to a gene: 4. The germline CDR1 and CDR2 sequences are SEHNR and FQNEAQ (reference sequence). The CDR3 region has the DNA TGTGCCAGCAGCTTGGGACAGGGGGCAGGAAGCAATCAGCCCCAGCATTTT. It translates to CASSLGQGAGSNQPQHF.

This chain connects TRBV10-3 to TRBJ2-1; possibly TRBD2 for D (6 bases). The CDR3 loop spans 14 amino acids. Trimming shortened V by 0 bases and J by 5 bases, and 8 bases separated the two germline ends. CDR1 and CDR2 (germline): ENHRY, SYGVKD. DNA of the CDR3: TGTGCCATCAGTGAGTCTCAGCGGGACAATGAGCAGTTCTTC. Translating gives CAISESQRDNEQFF.

This clone was observed a handful of times. The chain uses TRBV20-1 and TRBJ1-2; tentatively, D is TRBD1 (5 bases). V was cut by 1 base and J by 12 bases, with 12 bases left in between. The CDR3 has 11 residues. Germline V gene sequence: CDR1 DFQATT, CDR2 SNEGSKA (reference sequence). CDR3 in amino acids: CSARGSQGHTF. As DNA, the CDR3 is TGCAGTGCTAGAGGCAGCCAGGGCCACACCTTC.

V is TRBV5-1 and J is TRBJ2-1; a possible D gene is TRBD2 (7 bases). The CDR3 runs to 16 residues. Germline values: CDR1 SGHRS, CDR2 YFSETQ. Trimming took off 5 bases at V and 4 bases at J, with 19 bases between the two ends. CDR3 region: CASREDWRGPYNEQFF. CDR3 DNA sequence: TGCGCCAGCAGGGAAGACTGGCGGGGGCCTTACAATGAGCAGTTCTTC.

V and J are TRBV5-1 and TRBJ2-5; TRBD2 might be the D (6 bases). The V gene's germline CDR1 is SGHRS and CDR2 YFSETQ. The germline V and J ends were trimmed by 4 bases and 5 bases, with 18 bases remaining between them. The length of the CDR3 is 15 residues. This chain's CDR3 is CASSDSQGAGETQYF. CDR3 in DNA: TGCGCCAGCAGCGACTCCCAGGGTGCGGGGGAGACCCAGTACTTC.

The chain recombines TRBV4-2 with TRBJ1-5; D is undetermined. Trimming took off 9 bases at V and 2 bases at J, with 8 bases between the two ends. The CDR3 sequence is 12 residues long. CDR1 is LGHNA, CDR2 YNFKEQ, per germline. The CDR3 DNA follows: TGTGCCAGTCAGGAGGGCAATCAGCCCCAGCATTTT. Encoded protein: CASQEGNQPQHF.

This clone was counted at least ten times. The V and J genes are TRBV6-4 and TRBJ2-7; a weak D match, TRBD1 (6 bases). The V gene's germline CDR1 is MRHNA and CDR2 SNTAGT. The CDR3 totals 14 residues. The V end was cut by 3 bases, the J end by 2 bases, with 11 bases between. This CDR3 reads CASSEGTTTYEQYF. The CDR3 DNA is TGTGCCAGCAGTGAGGGGACAACCACCTACGAGCAGTACTTC.

This chain uses TRBV12-5 with TRBJ2-3, with D perhaps TRBD1 (5 bases). The CDR3 is made up of 15 amino acids. V lost 5 bases and J lost 6, with 18 bases in between. From germline, CDR1 is LGHNT and CDR2 FRNRAP. CDR3 residues: CASGPTKSRGDTQYF. The CDR3 nucleotides are TGTGCTAGTGGTCCTACTAAATCTAGGGGCGATACGCAGTATTTT.

J is TRBJ1-3 and V is TRBV18, with 7 positions matching TRBD1. This CDR3 contains 14 residues. Trimming removed 6 bases from V and 0 bases from J; junction bases left unmatched: 2. The germline gives CDR1 KGHSH, CDR2 LQKENI. The CDR3 protein is CASSGTASGNTIYF. The DNA of the CDR3 is TGTGCCAGCTCCGGGACAGCCTCTGGAAACACCATATATTTT.

The chain couples TRBV11-2 to TRBJ2-3; D gene unclear. V lost 0 bases and J lost 2, with 9 bases in between. The CDR3 spans 15 residues. Per the germline V gene, CDR1 is SGHAT and CDR2 is FQNNGV. This chain's CDR3 is CASSLDIRSTDTQYF. CDR3 DNA: TGTGCCAGCAGCTTAGATATACGGTCCACAGATACGCAGTATTTT.

V gene TRBV9 combines with J gene TRBJ2-3; D gene unclear. V lost 2 bases and J lost 5, with 21 bases in between. Germline assignment: CDR1 SGDLS and CDR2 YYNGEE. This CDR3 is built from 17 residues. The DNA for the CDR3 is TGTGCCAGCAGCGTGTTAGGAGTTGTGCTTGGAAAAGATACGCAGTATTTT. This encodes CASSVLGVVLGKDTQYF.

This clone was detected a few times. This chain's CDR3 is CASSINSNQPQHF. The CDR3 DNA reads TGTGCCAGCAGTATTAATAGCAATCAGCCCCAGCATTTT. This chain links TRBV2 with TRBJ1-5; D not resolved. This CDR3 contains 13 residues. Deletions cut 5 bases from V and 0 bases from J, with 5 bases between. CDR1 is SNHLY, CDR2 FYNNEI, per germline.

The chain has TRBV6-5 and TRBJ1-5; 8 positions match TRBD1. The V and J ends lost 6 bases and 7 bases, in that order; junction bases with no gene match: 5. The CDR3 consists of 13 residues. CDR1 and CDR2 from the germline V gene are MNHEY and SVGAGI. The CDR3 DNA reads TGTGCCAGCAGGCTAGACAGGGGCCAGCCCCAGCATTTT. This gives the protein CASRLDRGQPQHF.

The V call is TRBV6-5, the J call TRBJ1-1, with D unresolved. CDR1 and CDR2 (germline): MNHEY, SVGAGI. Trimming took 0 bases from V and 1 from J, leaving 12 bases between them. The CDR3 totals 16 residues. Here the CDR3 reads CASSYSAGGGNTEAFF. The CDR3, as DNA: TGTGCCAGCAGTTACTCGGCAGGAGGCGGGAACACTGAAGCTTTCTTT.

CDR3 DNA: TGTGCCAGCAGCCCGGACAGGGGAAACCTCTACGAGCAGTACTTC. This gives the protein CASSPDRGNLYEQYF. This chain links TRBV7-7 with TRBJ2-7; TRBD1 aligns across 9 bases. The CDR3 consists of 15 residues. Germline CDR1 SSHAT, CDR2 FNYEAQ (reference sequence). V was pared by 5 bases and J by 3 bases, with 8 bases of the junction left unmatched.

This clone was seen a handful of times. The genes are TRBV18 and TRBJ1-6, with 7 bases fitting TRBD1. The CDR3 consists of 15 residues. CDR1 KGHSH and CDR2 LQKENI come from the germline V gene. J lost 5 bases, V lost 4 bases, and 5 bases had no gene match. The CDR3 region has the DNA TGTGCCAGCTCACTGGGACAGATCGATAATTCACCCCTCCACTTT. It is translated as CASSLGQIDNSPLHF.

This clone was recorded once. The chain links TRBV4-3 to TRBJ1-5, with 8 bases fitting TRBD1. The CDR3 extends over 16 amino acids. Germline V lookup: CDR1 LGHNA, CDR2 YSLEER. V gave up 1 base and J gave up 6 bases; unmatched junction bases: 8. CDR3 loop: CASSQGVQGAAQPQHF. The CDR3 region has the DNA TGCGCCAGCAGCCAAGGGGTGCAGGGGGCAGCTCAGCCCCAGCATTTT.

The rearrangement links TRBV7-9 to TRBJ1-4; D is perhaps TRBD1 (6 bases). Trimming took 6 bases from V and 8 from J, leaving 19 bases between them. Germline V gives CDR1 SEHNR, CDR2 FQNEAQ (reference sequence). The CDR3 spans 15 residues. CDR3 region: CASSTEQGGREKLFF. DNA for the CDR3: TGTGCCAGCAGTACAGAACAGGGTGGGCGGGAAAAACTGTTTTTT. The full variable domain, completed using reference TRBV7-9 and TRBJ1-4, is DTGVSQNPRHKITKRGQNVTFRCDPISEHNRLYWYRQTLGQGPEFLTYFQNEAQLEKSRLLSDRFSAERPKGSFSTLEIQRTEQGDSAMYLCASSTEQGGREKLFFGSGTQLSVL.

V usage is TRBV7-9 and J usage is TRBJ1-6; no reliable D call. Trimming cost V 4 bases and J 11 bases, with 18 bases left between them. Germline V CDR1 and CDR2: SEHNR, FQNEAQ (reference sequence). This CDR3 spans 15 amino acids. The CDR3 spells CASSSRTATGTPLHF. For the CDR3, the DNA is TGTGCCAGCAGCTCCCGGACCGCGACGGGGACACCCCTCCACTTT.

This clone was picked up a small number of times. The chain has TRBV2 and TRBJ2-2; weak D call: TRBD1 (6 bases). Germline CDR1 and CDR2: SNHLY and FYNNEI. The CDR3 spans 15 residues. V lost 3 bases, J lost 0 bases, and 8 bases lay in between. CDR3 residues: CASSEDRPNTGELFF. The CDR3, as DNA: TGTGCCAGCAGTGAGGACAGACCGAACACCGGGGAGCTGTTTTTT. Looking up the rest from reference TRBV2 and TRBJ2-2 gives the full variable domain: EPEVTQTPSHQVTQMGQEVILRCVPISNHLYFYWYRQILGQKVEFLVSFYNNEISEKSEIFDDQFSVERPDGSNFTLKIRSTKLEDSAMYFCASSEDRPNTGELFFGEGSRLTVL.

This clone was counted a few times. The chain combines TRBV29-1 with TRBJ2-7; weak D call: TRBD2 (5 bases). The CDR3 is 13 amino acids. Trimming stripped 6 bases from V and 1 base from J, with 13 bases between. CDR1 is SQVTM and CDR2 is ANQGSEA in the germline V gene. The DNA of the CDR3 is TGCAGCGTCACCCCCCGGGATTCCTACGAGCAGTACTTC. Its protein is CSVTPRDSYEQYF.